This TCR beta chain appears in the sequencing data of a study of blood T cell repertoires in COVID-19. As for the study in general: PBMCs, B-cell-depleted T cells, or T cells provided the cDNA or gDNA that made up the material.

Profiled with immunoSEQ multiplex PCR; TCRdb holds only in-frame clones, not every one. The sample has approximately 120,000 clones, around 85% seen once. Only a few counts were recorded for this clone. Germline V CDR1 and CDR2: SGHRS, YFSETQ. V was shortened by 0 bases and J by 5 bases, with 3 bases between the two germline ends. This CDR3 comprises 13 residues. The V gene is TRBV5-1, the J gene TRBJ1-6, with D unresolved. The sequence was obtained from a human donor in a cohort sampled during active COVID-19. Sequencing used peripheral blood. CDR3 DNA: TGCGCCAGCAGCTTGGCTGATAATTCACCCCTCCACTTT. Translation gives CASSLADNSPLHF.